This TCR beta chain derives from a study of cytomegalovirus exposure and HLA in healthy donors. Study-wide results and limits: Information on immune exposure was restricted to one variable (CMV serostatus).

Vbeta (60) and Jbeta (13) primers were used in the PCR. Clones were read by immunoSEQ multiplex PCR, and TCRdb kept only the in-frame ones, dropping some. The table lists about 200,000 clones, around nine tenths of them singletons, with around 0.31% in the top ten. Of note for this clone: Antigen unknown.

The germline V gene encodes CDR1 SNHLY and CDR2 FYNNEI. The CDR3 extends over 15 amino acids. V shed 2 bases and J 10 bases; nucleotides not matched to a gene: 9. The specimen was PBMCs. This clonotype originated in a woman under 40 in good health and CMV-seronegative. This rearrangement joins TRBV2 to TRBJ2-1, with 9 bases that match TRBD2. The CDR3 loop reads CASSERLAGTGEQFF. The DNA for the CDR3 is TGTGCCAGCAGTGAACGGCTAGCGGGAACGGGCGAGCAGTTCTTC.